This T cell receptor beta chain derives from a study of breast tumors, draining lymph nodes, adjacent tissues. Regarding the study as a whole: Luminal-like breast cancer showed significantly greater tumor-nontumor repertoire similarity than basal-like breast cancer did. Most tumor T cells seemingly derive from lymph node, then expand in tumor. Data only fit, rather than demonstrated, lymph node origin of most tumor T cells. Tumor TCR diversity was below lymph nodes but above nontumor tissue.

Looked up from germline, CDR1 is PRHDT and CDR2 is FYEKMQ (reference sequence). The CDR3 length is 15 residues. Trimming took off 4 bases at V and 8 bases at J, with 17 bases between the two ends. TCRdb used MiXCR to reprocess the multiplex PCR reads, holding one entry per CDR3 protein. The profile shows around 21,000 distinct CDR3 sequences, 41% of them singletons. As for this clonotype: The antigen remains undetermined.

This TCR was sampled from a female donor with breast cancer. Some clones in this sample may be carry-over from other donors' samples. What was sequenced was breast tumor tissue. The gene calls are TRBV13 and TRBJ1-4; tentatively, D is TRBD1 (5 bases). CDR3 DNA: TGTGCCAGCAGCTCCGGCCCTTCCGGGGGAGAAAAACTGTTTTTT. It encodes CASSSGPSGGEKLFF.